This is a list of T cell receptor beta chains from one sample in a study of blood T cell repertoires in COVID-19. Sequenced by immunoSEQ multiplex PCR; TCRdb stores in-frame clones only, minus some. This sample has approximately 88,000 clones, with 80% found just once. Sample: peripheral blood. The receptors here all came from a man aged 50 to 59 who had recovered from COVID-19. CDR3s include the opening cysteine and the closing phenylalanine or tryptophan. D genes are given only for firm matches. Expanded clones are given a class, and other clones once, few, many or no size at all.

CDR3 | size | J | V | D
CAISSSRVAPGGGTEAFF | NA | TRBJ1-1 | TRBV10-3 | NA
CAIGRELPTDTQYF | NA | TRBJ2-3 | TRBV10-3 | NA
CSVESPGEQYF | NA | TRBJ2-7 | TRBV29-1 | NA
CASIPKGTMNPDTQYF | NA | TRBJ2-3 | TRBV21-1 | NA
CASSLVSGVGYGYTF | once | TRBJ1-2 | TRBV7-2 | NA
CASSLGGTGSYEQYF | NA | TRBJ2-7 | TRBV5-4 | TRBD1
CASSPGGQLYGYTF | NA | TRBJ1-2 | TRBV28 | NA
CAWSVFRSGQYF | NA | TRBJ2-7 | TRBV30 | NA
CASSFLSDLSSYNEQFF | NA | TRBJ2-1 | TRBV7-2 | NA
CAISESDGRRAGNTIYF | NA | TRBJ1-3 | TRBV10-3 | NA
CASSFGLATARGEDNEQFF | few | TRBJ2-1 | TRBV5-1 | TRBD2
CASRLEGAGETQYF | NA | TRBJ2-5 | TRBV27 | NA
CASSVQPRIEPNYGYTF | NA | TRBJ1-2 | TRBV9 | NA
CASSVGDRFNQPQHF | few | TRBJ1-5 | TRBV2 | TRBD1
CASSDRENSPLHF | few | TRBJ1-6 | TRBV18 | TRBD1
CASSKARDRGANQPQHF | NA | TRBJ1-5 | TRBV21-1 | NA
CASSTNTGNEQFF | NA | TRBJ2-1 | TRBV19 | NA
CASSLDIGVGYGYTF | NA | TRBJ1-2 | TRBV7-8 | NA
CASSEGGTGLSSPLHF | once | TRBJ1-6 | TRBV2 | TRBD1
CASSLAGRSSYEQYF | once | TRBJ2-7 | TRBV7-2 | TRBD2
CASSLRSWPQHF | few | TRBJ1-5 | TRBV12-3/TRBV12-4 | NA
CARSLARGHSYEQYF | medium-sized | TRBJ2-7 | TRBV5-3 | NA
CASSFDRVGPYEQYF | NA | TRBJ2-7 | TRBV5-5 | TRBD1
CASTPGGGVKNIQYF | NA | TRBJ2-4 | TRBV19 | NA
CASSISQGPFEAFF | few | TRBJ1-1 | TRBV19 | NA
CASRGQVDGEKLFF | NA | TRBJ1-4 | TRBV2 | TRBD1
CASSFEGAYTEKLFF | NA | TRBJ1-4 | TRBV28 | TRBD1
CASSRSGASGGETQYF | few | TRBJ2-5 | TRBV4-1 | TRBD2
CASSLAGVEGNTIYF | once | TRBJ1-3 | TRBV5-4 | NA
CASSQELGRGNYGYTF | NA | TRBJ1-2 | TRBV4-2 | TRBD1
CASEGVNIQYF | few | TRBJ2-4 | TRBV6-6 | NA
CASSLAEGNEQFF | NA | TRBJ2-1 | TRBV7-3 | NA
CASSLDRGRTEAFF | NA | TRBJ1-1 | TRBV28 | TRBD1
CASSPDIKTDNEQFF | few | TRBJ2-1 | TRBV18 | NA
CATSDPKPDRNSGANVLTF | NA | TRBJ2-6 | TRBV24-1 | NA
CASSQRLYSNQPQHF | NA | TRBJ1-5 | TRBV3-1/TRBV3-2 | NA
CASTRMDSFYEQYF | NA | TRBJ2-7 | TRBV6-5 | NA
CASSLGGPEAFF | NA | TRBJ1-1 | TRBV11-2 | NA